The rows below give T cell receptor beta chains drawn from one sample of a study of blood T cells in healthy people across ages. TCRdb analysed the 5' RACE reads with MiXCR anew, one entry per CDR3 protein. The sample yields around 1,600,000 distinct CDR3 sequences, approximately 42% seen once. Sample: blood. The receptors stem from a woman under 30 in good health. Both conserved end residues are part of each CDR3. A D gene is named only where the DNA matches it firmly. Expanded clones are given a class, and other clones once, few, many or no size at all.

J gene,D gene,V gene,clone size,CDR3 DNA,CDR3 protein
TRBJ1-2,TRBD1,TRBV4-3,.,TGCGCCAGCAGCCCGGGACAGGGGTTTTCCAACTATGGCTACACCTTC,CASSPGQGFSNYGYTF
TRBJ2-1,.,TRBV19,few,TGTGCCAGTAGTATAGCCCTAGGGGCGTTTTCCTACAATGAGCAGTTCTTC,CASSIALGAFSYNEQFF
TRBJ2-7,TRBD1,TRBV3-1,many,TGTGCCAGCAGCCAGGGGACAGCTACCTACGAGCAGTACTTC,CASSQGTATYEQYF
TRBJ2-3,.,TRBV15,.,TGTGCCACCATGGCTGCTAGCACAGATACGCAGTATTTT,CATMAASTDTQYF
TRBJ2-1,.,TRBV7-9,few,TGTGCCAGCAACCTCTTAGACAATGAGCAGTTCTTC,CASNLLDNEQFF
TRBJ1-1,.,TRBV7-2,.,TGTGCCAGCAGCCCCCCAACAGTGAACACTGAAGCTTTCTTT,CASSPPTVNTEAFF
TRBJ1-5,.,TRBV7-2,many,TGTGCCAGCAGCTTAGAAGGACATCAGCCCCAGCATTTT,CASSLEGHQPQHF
TRBJ2-5,.,TRBV7-2,.,TGTGCCAGCAGCCCGATCGGGTCTTCGGTCGGGACCCAGTACTTC,CASSPIGSSVGTQYF
TRBJ1-1,.,TRBV6-2/TRBV6-3,.,TGTGCCAGCAGCCCACCGTTAGGTTGGGGAAGCGACACTGAAGCTTTCTTT,CASSPPLGWGSDTEAFF
TRBJ2-1,.,TRBV6-5,few,TGTGCCAGCAGTTACTCGGGGGTTTCGTTCAATGAGCAGTTCTTC,CASSYSGVSFNEQFF
TRBJ1-4,.,TRBV28,.,TGTGCCAGCAGTTTACTAACGGATGAAAAACTGTTTTTT,CASSLLTDEKLFF
TRBJ2-3,.,TRBV29-1,few,TGCAGCGTTGTTCAGGGCTACACAGATACGCAGTATTTT,CSVVQGYTDTQYF
TRBJ1-2,.,TRBV3-1,.,TGTGCCAGCAGCCGGCGGTCAGATGGCTACACCTTC,CASSRRSDGYTF
TRBJ2-5,TRBD2,TRBV20-1,few,TGCAGTGCTAGAGTGGGGGGGGGAGAGACCCAGTACTTC,CSARVGGGETQYF
TRBJ1-4,.,TRBV15,few,TGTGCCACCAGCAGAGACAGGGTGCCGGAAAAACTGTTTTTT,CATSRDRVPEKLFF
TRBJ2-1,.,TRBV6-5,.,TGTGCCAGCAGTTACTCGAGGGAGGCCGAGCAGTTCTTC,CASSYSREAEQFF
TRBJ2-1,TRBD1,TRBV4-1,few,TGCGCCAGCAGCCTGGACAGGGGGCCGGGCAATGAGCAGTTCTTC,CASSLDRGPGNEQFF
TRBJ2-3,.,TRBV18,many,TGTGCCAGCTCACCACCCCGGGAGCGGAATACGCAGTATTTT,CASSPPRERNTQYF
TRBJ1-6,.,TRBV18,.,TGTGCCAGCTCACTGGACGTCCTACAACCCCTCCACTTT,CASSLDVLQPLHF
TRBJ1-2,TRBD1,TRBV12-3/TRBV12-4,.,TGTGCCACCCAAGACAGGGGCGGCGGCTACACCTTC,CATQDRGGGYTF
TRBJ2-3,.,TRBV24-1,many,TGTGCCACCAGTGATATCCTAGGATCGGGCACAGATACGCAGTATTTT,CATSDILGSGTDTQYF
TRBJ2-5,TRBD2,TRBV9,.,TGTGCCAGCAGCGTTAGCGGGGGGGCAGCTGAGCAGTACTTC,CASSVSGGAAEQYF
TRBJ1-5,.,TRBV28,.,TGTGCCAGCAGTTTTGAGGTCGAGGTCATTCAGCCCCAGCATTTT,CASSFEVEVIQPQHF
TRBJ1-2,.,TRBV4-3,.,TGCGCCAGCAGCGAGGGAACGGCGGATTTCTATGGCTACACCTTC,CASSEGTADFYGYTF
TRBJ2-5,TRBD2,TRBV6-2/TRBV6-3,.,TGTGCCAGCAGTGACGGCAGCCGGGGGGCCCAGTACTTC,CASSDGSRGAQYF
TRBJ1-2,.,TRBV7-9,.,TGTGCCAGCAGCTCCCCCGACGACAGGTATGGCTACACCTTC,CASSSPDDRYGYTF
TRBJ1-2,.,TRBV25-1,.,TGTGCCAGCAGGTGGGGTGAATTCAGTGGCTACACCTTC,CASRWGEFSGYTF